Presented here are 10 T cell receptor beta chains from one specimen sequenced in a study of T cells in Graves' hyperthyroidism and ophthalmopathy. RNA transcripts yielded amplified TCR beta CDR3 regions. Initially, a first-round RT-PCR of the TCR CDR3 employed the HTBI primer set. TCRdb passed the multiplex PCR reads through MiXCR, listing each CDR3 protein once. The sample has 750,000 to 900,000 distinct CDR3 sequences, over 35% seen once; the top ten hold 7.5% to 9.5%. Sequenced input: blood. These receptors were taken from a man between 18 and 35 years old with Graves' hyperthyroidism.

With regard to this clonotype: This may be a read error: a much more frequent sequence differs by one nucleotide. The J gene is TRBJ2-5, the V gene TRBV2; D gene ambiguous. Germline V lookup: CDR1 SNHLY, CDR2 FYNNEI. This CDR3 comprises 14 residues. Trimming cost V 3 bases and J 9 bases, with 17 bases left between them. Here the CDR3 DNA reads TGTGCCAGCAGTGACTTCTGGGTCTCATGGGCCCAGTACTTC. It is translated as CASSDFWVSWAQYF.

The gene calls are TRBV7-2 and TRBJ2-7; TRBD1 aligns across 9 bases. In germline, CDR1 is SGHTA, CDR2 FQGNSA. J gave up 0 bases and V 5 bases, and 8 bases lay outside the gene matches. This CDR3 is built from 16 residues. The DNA of the CDR3 is TGTGCCAGCAGCCGGGGACAGGGCGGGAGCTCCTACGAGCAGTACTTC. This translates into CASSRGQGGSSYEQYF.

The chain couples TRBV13 to TRBJ1-2, with 11 bases lining up with TRBD1. After removal of 5 bases from V and 7 bases from J, the junction contained 9 bases not matched to a gene. The CDR3 length is 15 residues. Germline CDR1 and CDR2: PRHDT and FYEKMQ (reference sequence). The CDR3 bases are TGTGCCAGCAGCCCCGGGACAGGGGGTAGGAGTGGCTACACCTTC. It yields the protein CASSPGTGGRSGYTF.

This clonotype was seen a handful of times. The chain employs TRBV14 and TRBJ1-6; D call uncertain. Germline assignment: CDR1 SGHDN and CDR2 FVKESK. Trimming stripped 2 bases from V and 4 bases from J, with 18 bases between. The CDR3 sequence is 18 residues long. CDR3 nucleotide sequence: TGTGCCAGCAGCCAAAACCTCCGACGTGGGGATTATAATTCACCCCTCCACTTT. Translated: CASSQNLRRGDYNSPLHF. Together with reference TRBV14 and TRBJ1-6, the CDR3 gives the full variable domain: EAGVTQFPSHSVIEKGQTVTLRCDPISGHDNLYWYRRVMGKEIKFLLHFVKESKQDESGMPNNRFLAERTGGTYSTLKVQPAELEDSGVYFCASSQNLRRGDYNSPLHFGNGTRLTVT.

In this sample, this clonotype turned up a few times. This rearrangement joins TRBV20-1 to TRBJ1-1; D gene ambiguous. CDR1 is DFQATT and CDR2 is SNEGSKA in the germline V gene (reference sequence). CDR3 length: 15 amino acids. Trimming took 0 bases from V and 0 from J, leaving 11 bases between them. CDR3 amino acids: CSARDWAEMNTEAFF. CDR3 DNA: TGCAGTGCTAGAGATTGGGCAGAGATGAACACTGAAGCTTTCTTT.

J is TRBJ1-5 and V is TRBV2; TRBD1 might be the D (5 bases). Germline V lookup: CDR1 SNHLY, CDR2 FYNNEI. This CDR3 region has 23 residues. The V end lost 3 bases, the J end lost 6 bases, and 39 bases lay between the germline ends. The CDR3 DNA reads as TGTGCCAGCAGTGAGGTCCCCGGCAGGGCATGCGGATTAGTTGGGGATCGGGGTCAGCCCCAGCATTTT. As protein: CASSEVPGRACGLVGDRGQPQHF.

The rearrangement uses TRBV20-1 and TRBJ2-2; no definite D call. V gave up 0 bases and J gave up 1 base, with 9 bases separating them. There are 15 residues in the CDR3. CDR1 is DFQATT and CDR2 is SNEGSKA in the germline V gene (reference sequence). The CDR3 DNA reads TGCAGTGCTAGAGATTACTACCAGAACACCGGGGAGCTGTTTTTT. Translated: CSARDYYQNTGELFF.

Ten or more counts support this clonotype. The chain employs TRBV2 and TRBJ2-5; D call uncertain. Germline values: CDR1 SNHLY, CDR2 FYNNEI. The CDR3 has 15 residues. Trimming removed 6 bases at V and 5 bases at J, with 19 bases between. CDR3 residues: CASSERSSPTETQYF. In DNA form, the CDR3 reads TGTGCCAGCAGCGAAAGGTCTAGTCCTACGGAGACCCAGTACTTC.

This clonotype was detected ten times or more. The gene calls are TRBV29-1 and TRBJ2-7, with 9 bases lining up with TRBD2. After removal of 2 bases from V and 2 bases from J, the junction contained 1 base not matched to a gene. CDR1 and CDR2 from the germline V gene are SQVTM and ANQGSEA. This CDR3 contains 13 residues. The CDR3 reads CSVELAGPYEQYF. CDR3 bases: TGCAGCGTTGAACTAGCGGGACCCTACGAGCAGTACTTC.

The rearrangement uses TRBV7-9 and TRBJ1-3, with unresolved D. Germline CDR1 SEHNR, CDR2 FQNEAQ (reference sequence). V lost 5 bases and J lost 5, with 13 bases in between. The length of the CDR3 is 14 residues. The CDR3 protein is CASSHQWDRNTIYF. As DNA, the CDR3 is TGTGCCAGCAGCCATCAGTGGGATAGAAACACCATATATTTT. The entire variable domain, with the rest obtained from reference TRBV7-9 and TRBJ1-3, is as follows: DTGVSQNPRHKITKRGQNVTFRCDPISEHNRLYWYRQTLGQGPEFLTYFQNEAQLEKSRLLSDRFSAERPKGSFSTLEIQRTEQGDSAMYLCASSHQWDRNTIYFGEGSWLTVV.